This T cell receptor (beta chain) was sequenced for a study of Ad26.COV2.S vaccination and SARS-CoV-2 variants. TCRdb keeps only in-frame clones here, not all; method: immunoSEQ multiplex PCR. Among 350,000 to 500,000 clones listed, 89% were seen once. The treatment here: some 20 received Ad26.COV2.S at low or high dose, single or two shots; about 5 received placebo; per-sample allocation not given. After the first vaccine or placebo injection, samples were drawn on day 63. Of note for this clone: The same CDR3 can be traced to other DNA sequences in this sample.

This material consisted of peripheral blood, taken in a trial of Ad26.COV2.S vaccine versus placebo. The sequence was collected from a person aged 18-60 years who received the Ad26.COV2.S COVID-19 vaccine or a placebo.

CDR3 DNA sequence: TGTGCCTGGAGACTAGCGGGGGGAACCGGGGAGCTGTTTTTT. This codes for CAWRLAGGTGELFF. This chain links TRBV30 with TRBJ2-2, with TRBD2 identical over 12 bases. The CDR3 sequence is 14 residues long. After removal of 3 bases from V and 5 bases from J, the junction contained 1 base not matched to a gene. Germline CDR1 is GTSNPN and CDR2 is SVGIG (reference sequence). The full variable domain, its missing parts supplied by reference TRBV30 and TRBJ2-2, is SQTIHQWPATLVQPVGSPLSLECTVEGTSNPNLYWYRQAAGRGLQLLFYSVGIGQISSEVPQNLSASRPQDRQFILSSKKLLLSDSGFYLCAWRLAGGTGELFFGEGSRLTVL.